The rows below give T cell receptor beta chains drawn from one sample of a study of shared clonotypes between healthy human individuals. Measured with immunoSEQ multiplex PCR; TCRdb has only the in-frame clones, and not every one. The table lists more than 2 million clones, over 85% of them singletons. The sequencing input was naive CD8+ T cells from PBMCs. Receptors originate from a man aged 18 to 30 in good health. Some clones in this sample may be carry-over from other donors' samples. Both conserved end residues are part of each CDR3.

TRBV4-2,CASSQGGNQPQHF
TRBV7-9,CASSPRDRSNTGELFF
TRBV18,CASSPRSTGGNTGELFF
TRBV6-4,CASSDFPSFPDGQFF
TRBV4-3,CASSQDRDWGGTSSGNTIYF
TRBV7-9,CASSPLAGKNTGELFF
TRBV19,CASHRALAHTLYEQYF
TRBV9,CASSQGAGYSYEQYF
TRBV7-8,CASSLIRTAGVEAFF
TRBV7-9,CASSPRQGVRYNEQFF
TRBV28,CASRSTGYSNQPQHF
TRBV11-2,CASSLFGREGDEQYF
TRBV28,CASSPRTGQSSYEQYF
TRBV7-8,CASSLVWNQPQHF
TRBV5-1,CASSFWGGSEQYF
TRBV28,CASSFTLLGGDTEAFF
TRBV15,CATSTRLIQGNQPQHF
TRBV27,CASRDRGSYGYTF
TRBV2,CASNPAGEKLFF